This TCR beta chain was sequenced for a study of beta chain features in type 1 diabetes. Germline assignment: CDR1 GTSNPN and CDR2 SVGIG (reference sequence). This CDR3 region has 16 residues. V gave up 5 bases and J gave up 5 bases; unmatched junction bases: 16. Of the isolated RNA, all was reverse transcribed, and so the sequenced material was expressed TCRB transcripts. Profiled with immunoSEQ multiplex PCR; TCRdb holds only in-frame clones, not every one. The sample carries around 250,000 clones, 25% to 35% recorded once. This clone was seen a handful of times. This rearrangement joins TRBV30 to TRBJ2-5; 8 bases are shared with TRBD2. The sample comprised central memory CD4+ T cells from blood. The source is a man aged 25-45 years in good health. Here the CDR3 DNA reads TGTGCCTGGGACAAGGGACTAGTTGCATCTCCCGAGACCCAGTACTTC. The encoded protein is CAWDKGLVASPETQYF. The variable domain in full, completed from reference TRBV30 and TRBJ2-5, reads SQTIHQWPATLVQPVGSPLSLECTVEGTSNPNLYWYRQAAGRGLQLLFYSVGIGQISSEVPQNLSASRPQDRQFILSSKKLLLSDSGFYLCAWDKGLVASPETQYFGPGTRLLVL.